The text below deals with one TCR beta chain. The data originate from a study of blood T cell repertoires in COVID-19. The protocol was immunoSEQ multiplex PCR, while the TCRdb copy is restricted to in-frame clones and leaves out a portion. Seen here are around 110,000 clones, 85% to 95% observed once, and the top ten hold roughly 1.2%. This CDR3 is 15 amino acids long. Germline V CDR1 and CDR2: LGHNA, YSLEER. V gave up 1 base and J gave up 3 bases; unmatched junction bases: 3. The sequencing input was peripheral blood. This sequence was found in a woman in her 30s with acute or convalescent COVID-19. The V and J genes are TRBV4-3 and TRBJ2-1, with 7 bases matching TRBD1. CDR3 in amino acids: CASSQGWDSYNEQFF. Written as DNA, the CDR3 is TGCGCCAGCAGCCAAGGGTGGGACAGCTACAATGAGCAGTTCTTC.